Below, one T cell receptor beta chain is given with its context. This clone was recorded only once. Its antigen remains undetermined. Nothing much larger sits one base from this clone, and base qualities are not available. This entry belongs to a study of T cell changes during pregnancy in multiple sclerosis (dated by TCRdb to about 2019). General notes on the study: Changes in the T cell repertoire over the course of pregnancy were examined in this study in women with multiple sclerosis.

The library relied on the immunoSEQ multiplex PCR assay. TCRdb took this table from immuneACCESS and kept in-frame rearrangements with V and J called. Such tables lack part of the clones; where checked against another copy, unresolved V genes explain under half of the gap, and the rest is unexplained. The table for this sample lists roughly 60,000 clones; roughly 92% of them were counted only once. Roughly 1.5% of the sample goes to the ten largest clones. From the germline V gene, CDR1 is KGHSH and CDR2 is LQKENI. V has 8 bases trimmed and J has 2 bases trimmed; junction bases matching no gene number 20. The CDR3 spans 20 residues, from the cysteine through the phenylalanine. This entry keeps only the CDR3 DNA: 60 bases, framed from base 1.

Recombination linked TRBV18 to TRBJ2-1; TRBD2 matches 11 bases in the middle. This clonotype was sampled from a female donor with multiple sclerosis, enrolled in a pregnancy study. Sequenced material: peripheral blood, taken in the second trimester of pregnancy. DNA sequence: TGTGCCAGCGGGGTCAACGGGACTAGCGGTAATCGCCCTCCCTACAATGAGCAGTTCTTC. It specifies CASGVNGTSGNRPPYNEQFF.